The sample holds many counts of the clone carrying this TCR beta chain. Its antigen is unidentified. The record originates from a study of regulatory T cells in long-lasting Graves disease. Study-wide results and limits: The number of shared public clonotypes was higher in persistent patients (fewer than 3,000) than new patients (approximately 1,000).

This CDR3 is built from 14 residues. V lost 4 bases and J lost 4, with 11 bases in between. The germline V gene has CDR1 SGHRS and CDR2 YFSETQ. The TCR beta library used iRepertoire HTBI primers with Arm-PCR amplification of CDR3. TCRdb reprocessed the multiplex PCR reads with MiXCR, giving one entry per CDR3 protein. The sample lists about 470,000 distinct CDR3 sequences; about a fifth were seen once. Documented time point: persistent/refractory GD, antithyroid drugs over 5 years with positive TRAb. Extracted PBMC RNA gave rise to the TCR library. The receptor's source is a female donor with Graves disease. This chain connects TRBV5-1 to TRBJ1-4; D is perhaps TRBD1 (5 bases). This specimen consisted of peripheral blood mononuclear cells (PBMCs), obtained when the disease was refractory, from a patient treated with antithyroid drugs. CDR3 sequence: CASSPGDLNEKLFF. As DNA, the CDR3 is TGCGCCAGCAGCCCCGGGGACCTTAATGAAAAACTGTTTTTT.